The 20 T cell receptor beta chains in this list originate from one sample, sequenced in a study of T-cell reconstitution after alpha-beta-depleted transplantation in children. Unique molecular identifiers featured in how the TCRbeta library was prepared. TCRdb passed the PCR reads through MiXCR, listing each CDR3 protein once. The data hold a few hundred thousand distinct CDR3 sequences, with about a tenth observed a single time. The sample consisted of PBMCs from the stem cell graft donor, taken from the stem cell graft. These receptors originate from a human donor who donated a stem cell graft to a child with acute lymphoblastic leukemia.

The rearrangement joins TRBV25-1 to TRBJ2-5; no reliable D call. The CDR3 length is 15 residues. Germline values: CDR1 MGHDK, CDR2 SYGVNS. V was trimmed by 3 bases and J by 1 base, leaving 12 bases between them. CDR3 bases: TGTGCCAGCAGTGACTTCCGGATTACCCAAGAGACCCAGTACTTC. Amino acid sequence: CASSDFRITQETQYF.

V and J are TRBV20-1 and TRBJ1-1; D might be TRBD1 (6 bases). This CDR3 has 14 residues. The germline V gene encodes CDR1 DFQATT and CDR2 SNEGSKA (reference sequence). The V end was cut by 1 base, the J end by 5 bases, with 14 bases between. The CDR3 DNA sequence: TGCAGTGCTAGAGGAACAGGGTTTCGGACTGAAGCTTTCTTT. Amino acids: CSARGTGFRTEAFF.

The V gene is TRBV19, the J gene TRBJ2-6, with D possibly matching TRBD1 (6 bases). This CDR3 contains 17 residues. Germline CDR1 is LNHDA and CDR2 is SQIVND (reference sequence). The V end lost 10 bases, the J end lost 1 base, and 20 bases lay between the germline ends. This chain's CDR3 is CAISTTGYASGANVLTF. The CDR3 bases are TGTGCCATCAGCACCACAGGGTATGCTTCTGGGGCCAACGTCCTGACTTTC.

This clonotype has just a few counts. J is TRBJ2-3 and V is TRBV27; no firm D call. The CDR3 runs to 13 residues. The germline V gene encodes CDR1 MNHEY and CDR2 SMNVEV (reference sequence). V was clipped by 6 bases and J by 4 bases, with 11 bases between them. The chain's CDR3 is CASRKSTPDTQYF. The CDR3 DNA reads as TGTGCCAGCAGGAAATCAACACCAGATACGCAGTATTTT.

This clonotype has only a few counts. The chain links TRBV7-8 to TRBJ2-3; D not certain. Germline values: CDR1 SGHVS, CDR2 FQNEAQ. Trimming took off 4 bases at V and 2 bases at J, with 13 bases between the two ends. CDR3 size: 15 residues. CDR3 protein: CASSSSPIYTDTQYF. In DNA form, the CDR3 reads TGTGCCAGCAGCTCGAGCCCGATCTACACAGATACGCAGTATTTT.

In this sample, this clonotype turned up many times. J is TRBJ2-1 and V is TRBV7-2; possibly TRBD2 for D (5 bases). V gave up 5 bases and J gave up 10 bases, with 18 bases separating them. The CDR3 has 14 amino acids. Germline V lookup: CDR1 SGHTA, CDR2 FQGNSA. The CDR3 DNA reads as TGTGCCAGCAGCCGTCCGGACTCTTCGCGGGAGCAGTTCTTC. Translated, it gives CASSRPDSSREQFF.

The rearrangement joins TRBV12-3 or TRBV12-4 to TRBJ2-3, with TRBD2 matching 12 bases. The CDR3 contains 15 residues. V shed 4 bases and J 3 bases; nucleotides not matched to a gene: 2. CDR3 DNA sequence: TGTGCCAGCAGTTCTACTAGCGGGGGGACAGATACGCAGTATTTT. It specifies CASSSTSGGTDTQYF.

This clonotype was recorded at least ten times. This sequence joins TRBV7-9 and TRBJ1-4; 8 nucleotides match TRBD1. The CDR3 has 14 amino acids. The V gene end was trimmed by 4 bases and the J gene end by 8 bases; junction bases not matched to a gene: 6. CDR1 and CDR2 (germline): SEHNR, FQNEAQ (reference sequence). Here the CDR3 reads CASSSQGAREKLFF. Written as DNA, the CDR3 is TGTGCCAGCAGCTCCCAGGGGGCAAGGGAAAAACTGTTTTTT.

This clonotype was observed a handful of times. This rearrangement joins TRBV4-3 to TRBJ2-1; D possibly corresponds to TRBD2 (6 bases). V was cut by 5 bases and J by 1 base, with 12 bases left in between. CDR3 length equals 15 residues. Germline lookup yields CDR1 LGHNA and CDR2 YSLEER. CDR3 DNA sequence: TGCGCCAGCAGCGCCCAGCGGGCATCCTACAATGAGCAGTTCTTC. Protein product: CASSAQRASYNEQFF.

This clonotype was observed a few times. This chain uses TRBV12-3 or TRBV12-4 with TRBJ2-1; TRBD2 matches at 11 bases. The CDR3 runs 15 residues. After removal of 6 bases from V and 8 bases from J, the junction contained 9 bases not matched to a gene. CDR3 bases: TGTGCCAGCAGCCCGGGACTAGCGGAAGCCCATGAGCAGTTCTTC. Translation gives CASSPGLAEAHEQFF.

The V call is TRBV12-3 or TRBV12-4, the J call TRBJ2-3, with 8 nucleotides matching TRBD2. The junction had 11 bases not matched to a gene; V was cut back by 6 bases and J by 15 bases. This CDR3 region has 12 residues. For the CDR3, the DNA is TGTGCCAGCAGCAGAGATCGACTAGCGCTTTATTTT. Its protein product is CASSRDRLALYF.

This clonotype was seen a few times. The chain has TRBV20-1 and TRBJ1-2, with D maybe TRBD1 (6 bases). Per the germline V gene, CDR1 is DFQATT and CDR2 is SNEGSKA (reference sequence). The CDR3 is 14 amino acids. Trimming took off 5 bases at V and 8 bases at J, with 21 bases between the two ends. The CDR3: CSAEAYTGREGYTF. DNA for the CDR3: TGCAGTGCTGAAGCTTATACAGGGCGCGAGGGCTACACCTTC.

This clonotype was counted ten times or more. This rearrangement joins TRBV7-9 to TRBJ2-1; 10 bases align to TRBD2. Germline V gives CDR1 SEHNR, CDR2 FQNEAQ (reference sequence). The CDR3 spans 15 residues. V trimming: 5 bases; J trimming: 4 bases; junction bases outside the gene matches: 5. The CDR3 reads CASSLASGRYNEQFF. Here the CDR3 DNA reads TGTGCCAGCAGCCTGGCTAGCGGGAGATACAATGAGCAGTTCTTC. Complete variable domain (other parts from reference TRBV7-9 and TRBJ2-1): DTGVSQNPRHKITKRGQNVTFRCDPISEHNRLYWYRQTLGQGPEFLTYFQNEAQLEKSRLLSDRFSAERPKGSFSTLEIQRTEQGDSAMYLCASSLASGRYNEQFFGPGTRLTVL.

The sample holds a few counts of this clonotype. J is TRBJ1-1 and V is TRBV5-1; the match to TRBD1 covers 8 bases. This CDR3 has 14 amino acids. Germline V gives CDR1 SGHRS, CDR2 YFSETQ. After removal of 4 bases from V and 3 bases from J, the junction contained 5 bases not matched to a gene. Here the CDR3 DNA reads TGCGCCAGCAGCCACAGGGGGGGGGACACTGAAGCTTTCTTT. It translates to CASSHRGGDTEAFF.

The chain recombines TRBV5-1 with TRBJ2-5; TRBD1 matches 7 bases. V trimming: 4 bases; J trimming: 4 bases; junction bases outside the gene matches: 10. The CDR3 runs 15 residues. Germline V gene data show CDR1 as SGHRS and CDR2 as YFSETQ. The chain's CDR3 is CASSPRQGVGETQYF. The CDR3 DNA reads TGCGCCAGCAGCCCTCGGCAGGGGGTAGGAGAGACCCAGTACTTC.

The chain combines TRBV6-5 with TRBJ2-4, with D maybe TRBD2 (6 bases). Germline V gene sequence: CDR1 MNHEY, CDR2 SVGAGI. Between the trimmed V and J ends, which lost 0 bases and 0 bases, there was a span of 18 bases. CDR3 length equals 19 residues. CDR3 sequence (DNA): TGTGCCAGCAGTTACTCGAAGGGAGGACTAAGCCTAGCCAAAAACATTCAGTACTTC. Encoded protein: CASSYSKGGLSLAKNIQYF.

This clonotype appeared many times. The V call is TRBV12-3 or TRBV12-4, the J call TRBJ2-7; D gene unclear. The CDR3 has 13 amino acids. The V gene lost 5 bases and the J gene lost 7 bases, with 15 bases spanning the gap. CDR3 nucleotides: TGTGCCAGCAGTGGGATATCTTTGGGGGAGCAGTACTTC. This gives the protein CASSGISLGEQYF.

This clonotype was observed a few times. The chain uses TRBV15 and TRBJ2-1, with no clear D. CDR1 and CDR2 from the germline V gene are LNHNV and YYDKDF (reference sequence). The V end lost 5 bases, the J end lost 3 bases, and 5 bases lay between the germline ends. This CDR3 has 12 amino acids. Here the CDR3 DNA reads TGTGCCACCAGCCCAGGCTACAATGAGCAGTTCTTC. It yields the protein CATSPGYNEQFF.

The chain joins TRBV29-1 to TRBJ2-3; maybe TRBD2 (6 bases). The germline V gene encodes CDR1 SQVTM and CDR2 ANQGSEA. The CDR3 extends over 17 amino acids. Trimming stripped 2 bases from V and 5 bases from J, with 23 bases between. CDR3 DNA: TGCAGCGTTGAATATGGCGGGATCTCCCGTAGAGAAGATACGCAGTATTTT. Its protein product is CSVEYGGISRREDTQYF.

This rearrangement joins TRBV20-1 to TRBJ1-5; D might be TRBD1 (6 bases). Deletions cut 3 bases from V and 5 bases from J, with 8 bases between. The CDR3 is made up of 12 amino acids. Germline assignment: CDR1 DFQATT and CDR2 SNEGSKA (reference sequence). CDR3 residues: CSAREGDQPQHF. The DNA for the CDR3 is TGCAGTGCTAGGGAGGGGGATCAGCCCCAGCATTTT.